The T cell receptor (beta chain) under discussion was sequenced for a study of blood T cell repertoires in COVID-19. On the study more broadly: Acute-phase and convalescent COVID-19 samples originated in the United States, Italy and Spain. T cells, B-cell-depleted T cells, or PBMCs provided the cDNA or gDNA that served as material.

In the authors' methods: Estimates of nucleated cell counts were drawn from the amplification of reference gene primers. Profiling relied on immunoSEQ multiplex PCR, and the TCRdb table lists in-frame clones only, not all of them. D and trimming were read from the DNA, whereas the V and J calls and clone size are those reported in that table. The sample contains around 190,000 clones, around nine tenths of which appear only once. Material for sequencing was peripheral blood. This TCR was sampled from a human donor in a cohort sampled during active COVID-19.

CDR3 amino acids: CASSLRTGSPYEQYF. The CDR3 bases are TGTGCCAGCAGCCTGAGGACAGGATCTCCCTACGAGCAGTACTTC. This chain uses TRBV4-2 with TRBJ2-7; TRBD1 matches 7 bases. The trim removed 4 bases at V and 2 bases at J, leaving 8 bases unmatched. The CDR3 runs to 15 residues. Germline-derived CDR1 and CDR2 are LGHNA and YNFKEQ.